These 16 T cell receptor beta chains were sequenced from one sample in a study of blood T cell repertoires in COVID-19. Measured with immunoSEQ multiplex PCR; TCRdb has only the in-frame clones, and not every one. Found here are about 320,000 clones, about 91% of them singletons; the top ten hold 1.5% to 2%. Sequencing used peripheral blood. These receptors were collected from a woman in her 30s with COVID-19, enrolled during active disease.

The table lists this clone with a few counts. The rearrangement joins TRBV7-9 to TRBJ2-2, with D possibly matching TRBD2 (7 bases). Germline V gene sequence: CDR1 SEHNR, CDR2 FQNEAQ (reference sequence). This CDR3 has 15 residues. V was cut by 4 bases and J by 6 bases, with 15 bases left in between. This CDR3 is CASSSPGGAPGELFF. CDR3 bases: TGTGCCAGCAGCTCCCCTGGGGGGGCGCCCGGGGAGCTGTTTTTT. Looking up the rest from reference TRBV7-9 and TRBJ2-2 gives the full variable domain: DTGVSQNPRHKITKRGQNVTFRCDPISEHNRLYWYRQTLGQGPEFLTYFQNEAQLEKSRLLSDRFSAERPKGSFSTLEIQRTEQGDSAMYLCASSSPGGAPGELFFGEGSRLTVL.

In its sample, this clone was seen once. The CDR3 spells CASGQPQHF. The CDR3, as DNA: TGTGCCAGCGGTCAGCCCCAGCATTTT. This rearrangement joins TRBV19 to TRBJ1-5, with D unclear. The germline V gene encodes CDR1 LNHDA and CDR2 SQIVND (reference sequence). The CDR3 consists of 9 residues. V lost 9 bases and J lost 6, with 3 bases in between.

CDR3 sequence: CASSLALSGHYGYTF. As DNA, the CDR3 is TGTGCCAGCAGCTTAGCCCTATCCGGTCACTATGGCTACACCTTC. J is TRBJ1-2 and V is TRBV11-2; D not certain. Germline CDR1 SGHAT, CDR2 FQNNGV. Trimming stripped 1 base from V and 3 bases from J, with 12 bases between. This CDR3 comprises 15 residues.

This clone has just a few counts. The V and J genes are TRBV7-2 and TRBJ1-5, with D possibly TRBD1 on 5 matching bases. Germline V CDR1 and CDR2: SGHTA, FQGNSA. Trimming left V 4 bases short and J 4 bases short, with 14 bases between. This CDR3 has 15 residues. This CDR3 is CASSYRVGGNQPQHF. For the CDR3, the DNA is TGTGCCAGCAGCTATAGGGTGGGGGGGAATCAGCCCCAGCATTTT.

CDR3 region: CASSSGTTGSGNTIYF. The CDR3 DNA follows: TGTGCCAGCAGTTCCGGGACTACAGGATCTGGAAACACCATATATTTT. V usage is TRBV6-2 or TRBV6-3 and J usage is TRBJ1-3, with D maybe TRBD1 (5 bases). CDR1 is MNHEY and CDR2 is SVGEGT in the germline V gene. The CDR3 runs to 16 residues. Trimming removed 4 bases from V and 1 base from J, with 14 bases in between.

V usage is TRBV4-1 and J usage is TRBJ2-1; no firm D call. CDR1 is MGHRA and CDR2 is YSYEKL in the germline V gene. Trimming stripped 0 bases from V and 12 bases from J, with 12 bases between. The CDR3 extends over 13 amino acids. The CDR3 DNA follows: TGCGCCAGCAGCCAAGACTGGGCCTCACGGCAGTTCTTC. Its translation: CASSQDWASRQFF.

This clone was detected only once. J is TRBJ1-5 and V is TRBV6-1; maybe TRBD1 (6 bases). Germline V gives CDR1 MNHNS, CDR2 SASEGT. The V gene lost 3 bases and the J gene lost 5 bases, with 14 bases spanning the gap. The CDR3 spans 15 residues. This CDR3 reads CASSERQGSYQPQHF. CDR3 in DNA: TGTGCCAGCAGTGAGAGGCAGGGGAGTTATCAGCCCCAGCATTTT.

This chain connects TRBV6-6 to TRBJ2-3; maybe TRBD2 (6 bases). The CDR3 contains 12 residues. Trimming stripped 4 bases from V and 7 bases from J, with 9 bases between. CDR1 is MNHNY and CDR2 is SVGAGI in the germline V gene (reference sequence). In DNA form, the CDR3 reads TGTGCCAGCAGTTCCGGGGGACATACGCAGTATTTT. Protein: CASSSGGHTQYF.

This clone was observed a handful of times. The chain recombines TRBV7-2 with TRBJ2-3; perhaps TRBD2 as D (7 bases). From germline, CDR1 is SGHTA and CDR2 FQGNSA. V was cut by 8 bases and J by 2 bases, with 20 bases left in between. The CDR3 runs 16 residues. The CDR3: CASGLRGGGLTDTQYF. The CDR3 nucleotides read TGTGCCAGCGGACTTAGGGGCGGGGGCCTCACAGATACGCAGTATTTT.

The CDR3 reads CASSLTSGLGNEQFF. The CDR3 DNA reads TGTGCCAGCAGCTTAACGTCAGGGCTGGGCAATGAGCAGTTCTTC. This chain joins TRBV7-3 and TRBJ2-1; tentatively, D is TRBD1 (5 bases). The V end was cut by 0 bases, the J end by 6 bases, with 12 bases between. The CDR3 length is 15 residues. The germline CDR1 and CDR2 sequences are SGHTA and FQGTGA.

The chain couples TRBV6-2 or TRBV6-3 to TRBJ2-1; 8 bases match TRBD2. Losses at the gene ends were 2 bases for V and 7 bases for J; bases not matched to a gene: 16. The CDR3 sequence is 18 residues long. CDR1 is MNHEY, CDR2 SVGEGT, per germline. CDR3 coding DNA: TGTGCCAGCAGTTACCCATCCTTTATGGGGACTAGTAAAAATGAGCAGTTCTTC. The encoded protein is CASSYPSFMGTSKNEQFF.

The chain carries TRBV19 and TRBJ1-2; no definite D call. The germline V gene encodes CDR1 LNHDA and CDR2 SQIVND (reference sequence). CDR3 length: 13 amino acids. V was shortened by 6 bases and J by 4 bases, with 12 bases between the two germline ends. This CDR3 is CASSLFASYGYTF. The CDR3 DNA sequence: TGTGCCAGTAGCCTTTTCGCGTCCTATGGCTACACCTTC.

The V call is TRBV2, the J call TRBJ1-1, with 7 bases lining up with TRBD1. The J segment lost 4 bases and the V segment lost 6 bases, leaving 8 bases of the junction unmatched. CDR3 length: 14 amino acids. Germline CDR1 reads SNHLY; CDR2 reads FYNNEI. CDR3: CASRHRGSGTEAFF. The CDR3 DNA reads as TGTGCCAGCAGGCACAGGGGAAGCGGCACTGAAGCTTTCTTT.

The chain combines TRBV5-4 with TRBJ1-2, with D perhaps matching TRBD1 (6 bases). The germline CDR1 and CDR2 sequences are SGHNT and YYREEE (reference sequence). With 3 bases removed from V and 4 bases from J, the gap between germline ends came to 16 bases. The CDR3 covers 15 residues. In nucleotides, the CDR3 is TGTGCCAGCAGCTCCGGGGGGGGGCGGATCTATGGCTACACCTTC. Protein sequence: CASSSGGGRIYGYTF.

The chain employs TRBV12-5 and TRBJ2-7; D is unresolved. V lost 5 bases to trimming and J lost 3 bases, with 8 bases between them. CDR1 LGHNT and CDR2 FRNRAP come from the germline V gene. The length of the CDR3 is 12 residues. This CDR3 reads CASGPSFYEQYF. CDR3 bases: TGTGCTAGTGGTCCTTCCTTCTACGAGCAGTACTTC. Using reference TRBV12-5 and TRBJ2-7 for the parts outside the CDR3, the full variable domain is DARVTQTPRHKVTEMGQEVTMRCQPILGHNTVFWYRQTMMQGLELLAYFRNRAPLDDSGMPKDRFSAEMPDATLATLKIQPSEPRDSAVYFCASGPSFYEQYFGPGTRLTVT.

The chain links TRBV5-1 to TRBJ2-5; D gene uncertain. The V end was cut by 1 base, the J end by 5 bases, with 9 bases between. Germline-derived CDR1 and CDR2 are SGHRS and YFSETQ. There are 13 residues in the CDR3. The CDR3 DNA sequence: TGCGCCAGCAGCTTGAGGCTCGGGGAGACCCAGTACTTC. This codes for CASSLRLGETQYF.